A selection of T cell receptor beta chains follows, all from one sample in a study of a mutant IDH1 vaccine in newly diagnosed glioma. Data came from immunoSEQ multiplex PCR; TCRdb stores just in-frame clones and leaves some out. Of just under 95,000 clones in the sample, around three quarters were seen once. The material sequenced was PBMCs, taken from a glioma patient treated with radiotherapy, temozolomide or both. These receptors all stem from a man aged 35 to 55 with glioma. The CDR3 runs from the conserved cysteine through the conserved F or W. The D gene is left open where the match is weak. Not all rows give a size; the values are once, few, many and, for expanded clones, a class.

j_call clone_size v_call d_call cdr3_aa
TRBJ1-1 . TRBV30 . CAWRKGGRNTEAFF
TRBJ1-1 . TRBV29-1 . CSTDGPNTEAFF
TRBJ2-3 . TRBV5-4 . CASSLLSADTQYF
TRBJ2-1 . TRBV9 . CASSAVPGRSYNEQFF
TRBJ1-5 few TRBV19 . CASSNQGRHQPQHF
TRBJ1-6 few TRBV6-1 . CASSLGQEYSPLHF
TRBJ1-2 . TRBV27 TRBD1 CASSLLQGAWGYTF
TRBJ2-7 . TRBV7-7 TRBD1 CASSLDLLDRDHEQYF
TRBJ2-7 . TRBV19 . CASSPQGYEQYF
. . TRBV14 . CASSRRGQTYEQYF
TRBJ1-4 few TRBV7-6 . CASSLEQGVYEKLFF
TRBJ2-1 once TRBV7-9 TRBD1 CASSLASTGEGGEQFF
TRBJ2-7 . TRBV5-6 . CASTPGVPYEQYF
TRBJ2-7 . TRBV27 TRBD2 CASSITSGMSYEQYF
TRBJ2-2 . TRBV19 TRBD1 CASNKKQGRGGELFF
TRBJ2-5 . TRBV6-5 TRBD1 CASSLGQPETQYF
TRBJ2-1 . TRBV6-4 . CASSDWGFGEQFF
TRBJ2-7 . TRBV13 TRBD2 CASSLGFASGHEQYF
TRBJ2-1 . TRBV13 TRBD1 CASSPETHRGNEQFF
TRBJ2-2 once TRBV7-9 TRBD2 CASSPPGGTGELFF
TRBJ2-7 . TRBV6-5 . CASTSGYEQYF
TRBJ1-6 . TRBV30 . CAWSVQSYNSPLHF
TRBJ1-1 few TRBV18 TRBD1 CASSLWTGRVNTEAFF
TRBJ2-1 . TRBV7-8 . CASSLGVNEQFF
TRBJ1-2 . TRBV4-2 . CASSQVSPGYGYTF
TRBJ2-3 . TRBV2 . CATSPIDTQYF
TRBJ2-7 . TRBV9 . CASSVAATHEQYF
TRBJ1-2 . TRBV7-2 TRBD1 CASSPAGTGGLSYGYTF
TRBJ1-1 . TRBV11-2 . CASSPYSSTAFF
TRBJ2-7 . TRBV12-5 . CASGHPYEQYF
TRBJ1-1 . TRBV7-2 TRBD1 CASSLQGAGEAFF
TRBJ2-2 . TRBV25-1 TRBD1 CASSESRDRVLGELFF
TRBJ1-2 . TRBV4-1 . CASSPQRNSPIYGYTF
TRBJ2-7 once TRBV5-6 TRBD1 CASSWTGGRYEQYF
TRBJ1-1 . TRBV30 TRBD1 CAWRQDRGRNTEAFF
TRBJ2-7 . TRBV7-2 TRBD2 CASSLEYASGTSYEQYF
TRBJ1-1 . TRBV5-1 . CASSTGYTEAFF
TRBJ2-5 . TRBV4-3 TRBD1 CASSQGQTGGETQYF
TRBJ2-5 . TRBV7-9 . CASSFRETQYF
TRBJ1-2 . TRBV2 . CASSDPEALGYTF
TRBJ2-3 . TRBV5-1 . CASNLGTSSTDTQYF
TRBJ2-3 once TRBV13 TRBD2 CASRQGLAGGDTQYF
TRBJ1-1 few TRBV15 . CATSRDPEAEAFF
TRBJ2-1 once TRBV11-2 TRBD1 CASSSKPGTGFMDEQFF
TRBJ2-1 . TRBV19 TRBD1 CASFPGTGSLNEQFF
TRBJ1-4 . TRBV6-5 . CAVGRGEKLFF
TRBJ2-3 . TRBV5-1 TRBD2 CASSLVLAGSTDTQYF
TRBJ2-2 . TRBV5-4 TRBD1 CASSRQGENTGELFF
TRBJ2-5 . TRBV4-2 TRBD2 CASSQREAETQYF
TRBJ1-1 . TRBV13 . CASSFKNTEAFF
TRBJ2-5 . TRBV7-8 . CASSLMDRGQETQYF
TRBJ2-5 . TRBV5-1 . CASSSSPQGIQETQYF
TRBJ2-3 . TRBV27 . CASRPLGMGTDTQYF
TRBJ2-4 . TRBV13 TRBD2 CASKRLARDIQYF
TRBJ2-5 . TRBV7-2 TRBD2 CATCLAGGPGETQYF